Listed here is a single T cell receptor beta chain. Libraries were prepared by immunoSEQ multiplex PCR; TCRdb keeps only in-frame clonotypes and omits some of them. The table shows about 1.1 million clones, with approximately 80% occurring only once. This sample stems from a study of shared clonotypes between healthy human individuals. About the study: Each donor contributed plates that comprised three CD4 naive, three CD4 memory, two CD8 naive and one CD8 memory.

Germline CDR1 LGHNA, CDR2 YNFKEQ. V was pared by 0 bases and J by 5 bases, with 14 bases of the junction left unmatched. The CDR3 is made up of 18 amino acids. J is TRBJ2-5 and V is TRBV4-2, with 8 bases fitting TRBD2. Material: memory CD4+ T cells from PBMCs. Subset denoted: CD45RA-negative fraction. The clonotype comes from a man younger than 35 in good health. Some clones in this sample may be carry-over from other donors' samples. DNA for the CDR3: TGTGCCAGCAGCCAAGATGGTCTCCGGGAGGGTAAGAAGGAGACCCAGTACTTC. Protein: CASSQDGLREGKKETQYF.